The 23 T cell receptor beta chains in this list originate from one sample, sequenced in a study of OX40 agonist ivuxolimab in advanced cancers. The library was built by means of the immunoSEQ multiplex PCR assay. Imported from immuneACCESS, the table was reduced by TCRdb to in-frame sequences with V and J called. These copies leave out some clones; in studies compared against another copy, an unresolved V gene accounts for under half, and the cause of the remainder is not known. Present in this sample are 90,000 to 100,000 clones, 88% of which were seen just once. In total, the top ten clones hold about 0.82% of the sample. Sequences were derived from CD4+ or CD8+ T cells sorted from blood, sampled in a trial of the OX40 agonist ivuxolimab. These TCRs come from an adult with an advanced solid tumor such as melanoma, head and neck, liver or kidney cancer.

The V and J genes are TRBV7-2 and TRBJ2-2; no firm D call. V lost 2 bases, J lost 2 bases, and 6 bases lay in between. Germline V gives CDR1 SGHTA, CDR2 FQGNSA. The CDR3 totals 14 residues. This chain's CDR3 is CASSLKRNTGELFF. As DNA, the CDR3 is TGTGCCAGCAGCTTAAAACGTAACACCGGGGAGCTGTTTTTT.

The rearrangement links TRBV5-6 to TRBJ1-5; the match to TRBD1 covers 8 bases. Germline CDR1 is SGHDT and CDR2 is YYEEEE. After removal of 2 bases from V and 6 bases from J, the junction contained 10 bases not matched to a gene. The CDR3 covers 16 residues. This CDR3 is CASSFLGQGGGQPQHF. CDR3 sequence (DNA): TGTGCCAGCAGCTTCCTAGGACAGGGCGGCGGTCAGCCCCAGCATTTT. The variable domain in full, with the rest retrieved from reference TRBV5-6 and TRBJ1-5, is DAGVTQSPTHLIKTRGQQVTLRCSPKSGHDTVSWYQQALGQGPQFIFQYYEEEERQRGNFPDRFSGHQFPNYSSELNVNALLLGDSALYLCASSFLGQGGGQPQHFGDGTRLSIL.

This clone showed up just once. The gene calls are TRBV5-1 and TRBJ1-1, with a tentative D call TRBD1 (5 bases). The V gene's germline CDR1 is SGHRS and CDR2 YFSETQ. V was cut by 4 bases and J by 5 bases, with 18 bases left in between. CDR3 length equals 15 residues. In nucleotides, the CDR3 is TGCGCCAGCAGCCCAGATGGGGGGTACAGAACTGAAGCTTTCTTT. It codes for CASSPDGGYRTEAFF.

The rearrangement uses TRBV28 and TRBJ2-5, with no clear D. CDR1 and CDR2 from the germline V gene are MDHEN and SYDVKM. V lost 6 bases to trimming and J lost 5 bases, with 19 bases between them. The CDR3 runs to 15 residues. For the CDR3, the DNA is TGTGCCAGCAGCCCCATCGCCTCGGGCGGCGAGACCCAGTACTTC. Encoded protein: CASSPIASGGETQYF.

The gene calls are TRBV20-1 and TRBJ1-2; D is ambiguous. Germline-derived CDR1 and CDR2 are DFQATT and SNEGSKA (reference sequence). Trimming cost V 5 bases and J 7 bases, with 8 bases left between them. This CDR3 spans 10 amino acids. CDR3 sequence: CSAGDSGYTF. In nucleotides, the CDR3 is TGCAGTGCTGGGGATAGTGGCTACACCTTC.

The DNA of the CDR3 is TGTGCCAGCAGCTTATCACAGGGGGCAACAGATACGCAGTATTTT. Translated: CASSLSQGATDTQYF. The chain has TRBV7-9 and TRBJ2-3, with TRBD1 matching 9 bases. V shed 2 bases, J shed 3 bases, and the junction held 3 bases outside the gene matches. Germline V gives CDR1 SEHNR, CDR2 FQNEAQ (reference sequence). This CDR3 contains 15 residues.

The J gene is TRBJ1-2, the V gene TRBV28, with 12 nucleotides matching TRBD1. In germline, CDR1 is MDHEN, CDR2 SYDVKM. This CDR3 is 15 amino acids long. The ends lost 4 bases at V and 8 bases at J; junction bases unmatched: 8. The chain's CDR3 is CASSSPGTGGGGYTF. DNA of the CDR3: TGTGCCAGCAGTTCCCCCGGGACAGGGGGCGGGGGCTACACCTTC.

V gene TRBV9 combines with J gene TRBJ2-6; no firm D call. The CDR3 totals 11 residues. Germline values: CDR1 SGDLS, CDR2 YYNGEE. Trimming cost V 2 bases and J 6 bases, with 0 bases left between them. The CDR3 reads CASSVANVLTF. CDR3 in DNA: TGTGCCAGCAGCGTGGCCAACGTCCTGACTTTC.

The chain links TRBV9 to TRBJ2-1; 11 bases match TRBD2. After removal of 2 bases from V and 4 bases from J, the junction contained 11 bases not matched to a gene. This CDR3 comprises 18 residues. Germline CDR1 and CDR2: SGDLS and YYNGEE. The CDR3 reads CASSVGRRTSGHYNEQFF. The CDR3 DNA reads TGTGCCAGCAGCGTCGGCCGGAGGACTAGCGGGCATTACAATGAGCAGTTCTTC.

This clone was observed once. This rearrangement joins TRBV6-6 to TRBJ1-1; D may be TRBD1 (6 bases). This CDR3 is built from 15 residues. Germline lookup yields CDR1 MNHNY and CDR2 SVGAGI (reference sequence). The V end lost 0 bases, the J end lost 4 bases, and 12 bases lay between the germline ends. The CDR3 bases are TGTGCCAGCAGTTACTCGGGGGCGCTTACCACTGAAGCTTTCTTT. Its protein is CASSYSGALTTEAFF.

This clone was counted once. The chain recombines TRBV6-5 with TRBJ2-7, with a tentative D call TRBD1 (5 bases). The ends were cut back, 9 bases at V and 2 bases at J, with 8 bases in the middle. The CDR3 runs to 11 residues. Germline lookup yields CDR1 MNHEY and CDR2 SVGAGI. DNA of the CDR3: TGTGCCAGAGACAGTACCTACGAGCAGTACGTC. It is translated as CARDSTYEQYV.

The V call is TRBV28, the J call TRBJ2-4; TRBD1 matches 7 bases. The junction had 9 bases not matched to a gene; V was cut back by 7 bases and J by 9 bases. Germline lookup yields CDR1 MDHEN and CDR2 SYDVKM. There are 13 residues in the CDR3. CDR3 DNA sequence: TGTGCCAGCATCAGCGGACAGGCAGGCATTCAGTACTTC. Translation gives CASISGQAGIQYF.

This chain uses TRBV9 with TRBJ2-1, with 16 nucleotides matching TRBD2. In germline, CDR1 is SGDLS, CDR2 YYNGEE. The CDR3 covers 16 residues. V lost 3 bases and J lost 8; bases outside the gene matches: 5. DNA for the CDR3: TGTGCCAGCAGCGAAGGAGGGACTAGCGGGAGGGATGAGCAGTTCTTC. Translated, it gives CASSEGGTSGRDEQFF.

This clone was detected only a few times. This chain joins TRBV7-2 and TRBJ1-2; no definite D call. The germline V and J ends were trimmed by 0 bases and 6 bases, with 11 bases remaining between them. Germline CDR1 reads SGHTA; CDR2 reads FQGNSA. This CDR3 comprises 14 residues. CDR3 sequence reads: CASSLASNSNGYTF. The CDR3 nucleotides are TGTGCCAGCAGCTTAGCCTCGAACAGTAATGGCTACACCTTC.

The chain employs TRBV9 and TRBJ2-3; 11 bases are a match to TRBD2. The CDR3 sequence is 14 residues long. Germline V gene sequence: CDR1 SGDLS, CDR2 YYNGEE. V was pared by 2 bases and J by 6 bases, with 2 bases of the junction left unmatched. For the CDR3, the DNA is TGTGCCAGCAGCGTGGCTAGCGGGGGGGATACGCAGTATTTT. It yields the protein CASSVASGGDTQYF.

CDR3: CASSERLGSGELFF. CDR3 nucleotide sequence: TGTGCCAGCAGTGAAAGGTTGGGATCCGGGGAGCTGTTTTTT. The chain combines TRBV6-1 with TRBJ2-2; D is unresolved. This CDR3 is 14 amino acids long. Trimming took 2 bases from V and 6 from J, leaving 10 bases between them. Germline V gene lookup returns CDR1 MNHNS and CDR2 SASEGT.

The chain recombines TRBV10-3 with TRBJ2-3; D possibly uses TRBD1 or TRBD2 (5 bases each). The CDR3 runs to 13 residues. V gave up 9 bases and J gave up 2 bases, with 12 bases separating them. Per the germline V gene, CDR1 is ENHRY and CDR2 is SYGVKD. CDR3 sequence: CAIRGLSTDTQYF. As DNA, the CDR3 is TGTGCCATACGGGGCCTTTCCACAGATACGCAGTATTTT.

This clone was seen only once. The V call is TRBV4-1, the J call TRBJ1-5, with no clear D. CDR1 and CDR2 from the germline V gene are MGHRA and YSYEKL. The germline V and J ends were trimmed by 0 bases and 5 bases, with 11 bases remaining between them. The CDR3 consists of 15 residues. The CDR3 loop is CASSQDRQPYQPQHF. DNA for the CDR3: TGCGCCAGCAGCCAAGATCGGCAGCCTTATCAGCCCCAGCATTTT.

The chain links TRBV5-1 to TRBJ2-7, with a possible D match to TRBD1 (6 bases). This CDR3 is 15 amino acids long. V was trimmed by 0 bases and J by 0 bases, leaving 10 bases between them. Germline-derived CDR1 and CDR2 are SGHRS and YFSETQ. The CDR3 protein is CASSLGDRSSYEQYF. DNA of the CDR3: TGCGCCAGCAGCTTGGGAGACAGGAGCTCCTACGAGCAGTACTTC. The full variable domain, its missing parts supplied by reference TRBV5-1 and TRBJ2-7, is KAGVTQTPRYLIKTRGQQVTLSCSPISGHRSVSWYQQTPGQGLQFLFEYFSETQRNKGNFPGRFSGRQFSNSRSEMNVSTLELGDSALYLCASSLGDRSSYEQYFGPGTRLTVT.

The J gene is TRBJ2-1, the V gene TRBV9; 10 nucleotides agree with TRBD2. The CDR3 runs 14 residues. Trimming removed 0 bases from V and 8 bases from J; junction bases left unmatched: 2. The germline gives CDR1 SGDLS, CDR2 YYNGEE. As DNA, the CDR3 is TGTGCCAGCAGCGTAGGGGGGACTAGCGATGAGCAGTTCTTC. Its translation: CASSVGGTSDEQFF.

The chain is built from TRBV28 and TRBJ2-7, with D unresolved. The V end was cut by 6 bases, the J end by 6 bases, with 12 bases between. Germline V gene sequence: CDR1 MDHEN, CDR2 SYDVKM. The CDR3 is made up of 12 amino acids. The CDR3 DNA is TGTGCCAGCAGGCCCGCATCTGGCGAGCAGTACTTC. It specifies CASRPASGEQYF.

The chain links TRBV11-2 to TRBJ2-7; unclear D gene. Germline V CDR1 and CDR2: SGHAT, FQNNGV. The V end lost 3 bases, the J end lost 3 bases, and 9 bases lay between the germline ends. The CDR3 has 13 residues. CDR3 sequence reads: CASSLAGNYEQYV. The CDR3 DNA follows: TGTGCCAGCAGCTTGGCTGGAAACTACGAGCAGTACGTC.

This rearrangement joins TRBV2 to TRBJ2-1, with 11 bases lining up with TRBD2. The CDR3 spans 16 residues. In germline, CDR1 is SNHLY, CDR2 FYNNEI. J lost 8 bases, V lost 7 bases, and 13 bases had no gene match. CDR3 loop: CASKPLLLAGEDEQFF. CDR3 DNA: TGTGCCAGCAAACCGCTATTACTAGCGGGAGAGGATGAGCAGTTCTTC.